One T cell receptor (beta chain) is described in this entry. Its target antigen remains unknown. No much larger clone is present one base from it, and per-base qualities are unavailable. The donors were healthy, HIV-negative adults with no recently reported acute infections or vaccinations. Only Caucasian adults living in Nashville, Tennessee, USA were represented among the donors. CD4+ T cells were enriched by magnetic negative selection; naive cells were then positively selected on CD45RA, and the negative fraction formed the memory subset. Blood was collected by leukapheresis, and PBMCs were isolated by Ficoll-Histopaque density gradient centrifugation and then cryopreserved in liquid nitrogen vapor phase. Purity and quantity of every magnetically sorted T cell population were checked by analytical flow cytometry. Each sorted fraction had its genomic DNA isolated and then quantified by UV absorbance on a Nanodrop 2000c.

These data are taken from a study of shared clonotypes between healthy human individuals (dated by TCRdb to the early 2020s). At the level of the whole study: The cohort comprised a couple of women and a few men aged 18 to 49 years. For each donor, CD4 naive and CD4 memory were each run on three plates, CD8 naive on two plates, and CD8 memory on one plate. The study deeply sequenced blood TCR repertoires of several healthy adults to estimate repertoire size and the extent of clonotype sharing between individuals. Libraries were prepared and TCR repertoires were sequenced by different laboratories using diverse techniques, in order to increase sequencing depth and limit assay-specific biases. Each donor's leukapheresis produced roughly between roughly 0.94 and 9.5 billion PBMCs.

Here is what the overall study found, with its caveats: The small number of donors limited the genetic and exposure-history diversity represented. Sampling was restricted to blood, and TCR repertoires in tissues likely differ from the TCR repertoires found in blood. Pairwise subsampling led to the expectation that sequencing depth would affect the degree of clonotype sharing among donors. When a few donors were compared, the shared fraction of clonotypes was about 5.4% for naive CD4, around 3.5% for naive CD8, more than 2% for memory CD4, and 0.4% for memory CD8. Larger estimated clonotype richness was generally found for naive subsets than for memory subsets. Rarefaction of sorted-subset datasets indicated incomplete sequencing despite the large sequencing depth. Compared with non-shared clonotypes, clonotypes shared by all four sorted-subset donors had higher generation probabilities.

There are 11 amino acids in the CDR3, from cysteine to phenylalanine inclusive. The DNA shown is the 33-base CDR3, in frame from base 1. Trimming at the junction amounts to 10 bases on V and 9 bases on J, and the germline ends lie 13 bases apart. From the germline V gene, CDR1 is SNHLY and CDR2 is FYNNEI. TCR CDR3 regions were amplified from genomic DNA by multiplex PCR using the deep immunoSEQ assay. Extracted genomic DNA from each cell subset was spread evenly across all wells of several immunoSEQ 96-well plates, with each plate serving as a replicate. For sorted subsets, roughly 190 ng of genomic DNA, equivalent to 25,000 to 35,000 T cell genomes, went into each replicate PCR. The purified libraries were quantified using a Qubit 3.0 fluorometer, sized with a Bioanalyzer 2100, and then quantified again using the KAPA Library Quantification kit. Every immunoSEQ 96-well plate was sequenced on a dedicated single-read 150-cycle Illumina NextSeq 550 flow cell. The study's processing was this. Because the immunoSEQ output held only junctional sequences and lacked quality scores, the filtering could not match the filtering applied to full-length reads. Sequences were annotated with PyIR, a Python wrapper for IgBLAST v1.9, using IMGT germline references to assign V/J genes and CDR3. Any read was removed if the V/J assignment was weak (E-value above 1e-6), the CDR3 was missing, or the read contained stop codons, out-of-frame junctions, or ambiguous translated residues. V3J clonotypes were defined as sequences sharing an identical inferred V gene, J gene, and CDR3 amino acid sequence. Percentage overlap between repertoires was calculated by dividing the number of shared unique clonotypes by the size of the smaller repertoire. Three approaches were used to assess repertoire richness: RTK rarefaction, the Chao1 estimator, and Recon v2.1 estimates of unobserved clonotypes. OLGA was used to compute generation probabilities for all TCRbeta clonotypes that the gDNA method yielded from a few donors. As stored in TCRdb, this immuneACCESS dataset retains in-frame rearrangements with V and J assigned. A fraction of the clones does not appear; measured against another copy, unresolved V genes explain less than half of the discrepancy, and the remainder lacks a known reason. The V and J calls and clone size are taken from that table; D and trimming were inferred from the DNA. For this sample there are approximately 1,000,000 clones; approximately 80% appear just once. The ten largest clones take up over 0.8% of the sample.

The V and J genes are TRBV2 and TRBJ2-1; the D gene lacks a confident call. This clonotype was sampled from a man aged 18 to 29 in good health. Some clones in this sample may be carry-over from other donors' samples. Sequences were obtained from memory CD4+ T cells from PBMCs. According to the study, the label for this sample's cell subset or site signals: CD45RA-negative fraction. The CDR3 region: CATTLAGEQFF. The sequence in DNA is TGTGCCACGACCCTGGCAGGTGAGCAGTTCTTC.